This TCR beta chain was recovered during a study of blood T cells in healthy people across ages. The authors isolated at least 6.5 million PBMCs per sample. Only a few counts were recorded for this clonotype. Together with a sample-barcoded 5' primer, a J-beta primer mix was included in a second PCR lasting roughly 6 to 12 cycles. TCRdb re-derived calls from the 5' RACE reads in MiXCR, one entry per CDR3 protein. The sample yields 910,000 or so distinct CDR3 sequences, roughly 47% seen once. This TCR derives from a woman aged 60 to 75 in good health. The sequenced sample consisted of blood.

The CDR3: CASSSAPQAGVPDTQYF. In nucleotides, the CDR3 is TGCGCCAGCAGCTCCGCACCGCAGGCGGGAGTCCCAGATACGCAGTATTTT. V usage is TRBV5-1 and J usage is TRBJ2-3, with 7 bases aligning to TRBD2. V lost 3 bases, J lost 4 bases, and 14 bases stayed unmatched. The CDR3 loop spans 17 amino acids. CDR1 SGHRS and CDR2 YFSETQ come from the germline V gene.